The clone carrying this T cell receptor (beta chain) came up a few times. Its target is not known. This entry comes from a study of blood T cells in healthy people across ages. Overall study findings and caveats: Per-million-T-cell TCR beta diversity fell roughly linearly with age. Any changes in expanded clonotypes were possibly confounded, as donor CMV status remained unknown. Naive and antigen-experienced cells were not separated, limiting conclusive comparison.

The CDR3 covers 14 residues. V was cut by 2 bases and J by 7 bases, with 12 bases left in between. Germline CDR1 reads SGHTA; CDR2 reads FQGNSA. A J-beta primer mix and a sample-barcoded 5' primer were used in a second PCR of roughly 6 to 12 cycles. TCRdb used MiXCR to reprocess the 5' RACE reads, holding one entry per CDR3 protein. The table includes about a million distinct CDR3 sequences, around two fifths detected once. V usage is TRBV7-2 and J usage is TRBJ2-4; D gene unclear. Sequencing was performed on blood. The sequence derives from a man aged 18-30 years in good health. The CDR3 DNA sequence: TGTGCCAGCAGCTTACCCCCCGAAGTGAACATTCAGTACTTC. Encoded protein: CASSLPPEVNIQYF.